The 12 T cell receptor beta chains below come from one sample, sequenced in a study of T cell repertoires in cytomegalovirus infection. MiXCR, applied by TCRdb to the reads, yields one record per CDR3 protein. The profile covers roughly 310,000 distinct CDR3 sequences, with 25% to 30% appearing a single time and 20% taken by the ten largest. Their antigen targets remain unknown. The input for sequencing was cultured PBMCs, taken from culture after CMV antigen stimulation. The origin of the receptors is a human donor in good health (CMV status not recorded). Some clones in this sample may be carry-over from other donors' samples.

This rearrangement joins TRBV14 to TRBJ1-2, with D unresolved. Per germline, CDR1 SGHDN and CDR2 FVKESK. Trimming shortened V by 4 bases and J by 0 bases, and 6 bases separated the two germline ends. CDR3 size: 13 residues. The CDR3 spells CASSRQTNYGYTF. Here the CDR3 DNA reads TGTGCCAGCAGCCGACAAACTAACTATGGCTACACCTTC.

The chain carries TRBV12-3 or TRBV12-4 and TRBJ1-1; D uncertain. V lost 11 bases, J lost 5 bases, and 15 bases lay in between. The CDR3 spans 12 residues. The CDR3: CADVAGSTEAFF. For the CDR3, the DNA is TGTGCCGACGTCGCGGGGAGTACTGAAGCTTTCTTT.

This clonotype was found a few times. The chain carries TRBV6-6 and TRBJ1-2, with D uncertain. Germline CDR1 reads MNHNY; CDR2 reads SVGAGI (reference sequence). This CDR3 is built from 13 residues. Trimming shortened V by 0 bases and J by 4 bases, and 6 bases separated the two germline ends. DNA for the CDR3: TGTGCCAGCAGTTACTCCCTCAGCTATGGCTACACCTTC. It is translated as CASSYSLSYGYTF.

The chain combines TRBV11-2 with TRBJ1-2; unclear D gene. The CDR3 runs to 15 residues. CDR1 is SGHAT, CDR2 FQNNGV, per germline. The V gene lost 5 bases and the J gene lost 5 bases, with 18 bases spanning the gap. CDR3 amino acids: CASSPAGWVGYGYTF. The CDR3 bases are TGTGCCAGCAGCCCGGCGGGTTGGGTTGGATATGGCTACACCTTC.

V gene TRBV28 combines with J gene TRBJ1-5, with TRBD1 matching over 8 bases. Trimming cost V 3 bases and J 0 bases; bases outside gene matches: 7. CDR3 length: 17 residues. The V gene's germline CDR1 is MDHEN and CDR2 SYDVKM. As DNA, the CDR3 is TGTGCCAGCAGTTTCTGGTGGACAGGGAATAGCAATCAGCCCCAGCATTTT. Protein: CASSFWWTGNSNQPQHF.

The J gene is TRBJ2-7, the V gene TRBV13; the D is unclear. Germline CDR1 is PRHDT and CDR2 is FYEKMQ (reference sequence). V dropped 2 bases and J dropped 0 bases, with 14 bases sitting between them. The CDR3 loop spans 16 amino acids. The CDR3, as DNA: TGTGCCAGCAGCTTAAGCGCCCCAAGAGGCTCCTACGAGCAGTACTTC. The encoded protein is CASSLSAPRGSYEQYF.

This chain's CDR3 is CASSLVSQSSYEQYF. The DNA for the CDR3 is TGTGCCAGCAGCTTAGTCTCCCAAAGCTCCTACGAGCAGTACTTC. The chain employs TRBV7-2 and TRBJ2-7; D is unresolved. V was clipped by 1 base and J by 0 bases, with 10 bases between them. CDR1 is SGHTA and CDR2 is FQGNSA in the germline V gene. There are 15 residues in the CDR3. The full variable domain, in which reference TRBV7-2 and TRBJ2-7 provide the parts outside the CDR3, is GAGVSQSPSNKVTEKGKDVELRCDPISGHTALYWYRQSLGQGLEFLIYFQGNSAPDKSGLPSDRFSAERTGGSVSTLTIQRTQQEDSAVYLCASSLVSQSSYEQYFGPGTRLTVT.

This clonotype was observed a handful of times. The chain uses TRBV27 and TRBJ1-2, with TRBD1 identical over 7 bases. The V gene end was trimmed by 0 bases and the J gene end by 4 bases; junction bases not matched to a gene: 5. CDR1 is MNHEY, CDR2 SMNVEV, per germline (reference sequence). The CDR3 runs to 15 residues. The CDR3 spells CASSLSDRMGYGYTF. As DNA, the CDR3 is TGTGCCAGCAGTTTATCGGACAGGATGGGCTATGGCTACACCTTC.

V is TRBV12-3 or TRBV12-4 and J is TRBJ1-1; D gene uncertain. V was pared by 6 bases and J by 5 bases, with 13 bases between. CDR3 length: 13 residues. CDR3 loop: CASSLILRTEAFF. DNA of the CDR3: TGTGCCAGCAGCCTGATATTGAGAACTGAAGCTTTCTTT.

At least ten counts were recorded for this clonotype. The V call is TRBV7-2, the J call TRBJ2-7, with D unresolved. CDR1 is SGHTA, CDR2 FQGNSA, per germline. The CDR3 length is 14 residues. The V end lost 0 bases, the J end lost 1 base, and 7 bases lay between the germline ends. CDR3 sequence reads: CASSLARSSYEQYF. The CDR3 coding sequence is TGTGCCAGCAGCTTAGCGCGGTCTTCCTACGAGCAGTACTTC.

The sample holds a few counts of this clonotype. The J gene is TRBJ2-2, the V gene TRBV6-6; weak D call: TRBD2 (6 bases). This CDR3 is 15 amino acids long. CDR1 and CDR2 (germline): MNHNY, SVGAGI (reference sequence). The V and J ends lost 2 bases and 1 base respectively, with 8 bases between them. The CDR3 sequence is CASSYKAGNTGELFF. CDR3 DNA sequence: TGTGCCAGCAGTTACAAAGCGGGGAACACCGGGGAGCTGTTTTTT.

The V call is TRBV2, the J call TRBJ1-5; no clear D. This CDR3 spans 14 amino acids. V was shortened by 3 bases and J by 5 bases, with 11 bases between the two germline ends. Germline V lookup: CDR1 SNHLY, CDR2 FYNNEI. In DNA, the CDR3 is TGTGCCAGCAGTGAGGCGGTGTCTTATCAGCCCCAGCATTTT. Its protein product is CASSEAVSYQPQHF. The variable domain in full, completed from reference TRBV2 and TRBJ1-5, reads EPEVTQTPSHQVTQMGQEVILRCVPISNHLYFYWYRQILGQKVEFLVSFYNNEISEKSEIFDDQFSVERPDGSNFTLKIRSTKLEDSAMYFCASSEAVSYQPQHFGDGTRLSIL.